This T cell receptor (beta chain) was retrieved from a study of T cell responses to AZD1222 COVID-19 vaccine. Study findings and constraints: Clonal diversity was possibly underestimated; the donors were predominantly white British and more often female. Regions left unmutated in variants are reportedly the target of nearly half of spike-specific TCRs.

The germline V gene encodes CDR1 SGHNT and CDR2 YENEEA. The CDR3 is 14 amino acids. Trimming took off 0 bases at V and 4 bases at J, with 9 bases between the two ends. With regard to this clone: Its specificity is unknown.

TCRdb keeps only in-frame clones here, not all; method: immunoSEQ multiplex PCR. The sample gives 150,000 or so clones, around 94% of which show up once; 0.9% is in the top ten. The rearrangement links TRBV11-3 to TRBJ1-2; D remains ambiguous. This specimen was peripheral blood, taken on day 0 of AZD1222 vaccination. This clonotype originated in an adult in good health. The CDR3 DNA follows: TGTGCCAGCAGCTTAGATCCGGAACTCTATGGCTACACCTTC. Residues: CASSLDPELYGYTF.